The 7 T cell receptor beta chains presented below share a single source sample, sequenced in a study of post-analysis software for immune sequencing data. No cognate antigen is known for these TCRs. Incorporated into the TCR beta cDNA libraries were unique molecular identifiers, which served to reduce PCR and sequencing biases. TCRdb independently ran MiXCR on the PCR reads; one entry per CDR3 protein. The repertoire consists of 350,000 to 450,000 distinct CDR3 sequences, with less than 40% occurring once and the leading ten covering approximately 7.1%. The study, taken as a whole, reports: Patients had higher frequencies than controls of a handful of TRBV segments, including TRBV5-6, TRBV5-1 and TRBV20-1.

Specimen: blood. Receptors originate from a girl aged 2-15 years with multiple sclerosis.

This rearrangement joins TRBV29-1 to TRBJ1-1; D not resolved. Trimming removed 4 bases from V and 8 bases from J, with 5 bases in between. Germline V lookup: CDR1 SQVTM, CDR2 ANQGSEA. The CDR3 is made up of 9 amino acids. The CDR3 nucleotides read TGCAGCGTTGGACCGGAAGCTTTCTTT. This sequence encodes CSVGPEAFF. The entire variable domain, with the rest obtained from reference TRBV29-1 and TRBJ1-1, is as follows: SAVISQKPSRDICQRGTSLTIQCQVDSQVTMMFWYRQQPGQSLTLIATANQGSEATYESGFVIDKFPISRPNLTFSTLTVSNMSPEDSSIYLCSVGPEAFFGQGTRLTVV.

The chain has TRBV28 and TRBJ2-1, with a tentative D call TRBD1 (6 bases). The CDR3 runs 10 residues. The germline gives CDR1 MDHEN, CDR2 SYDVKM. The V end was cut by 8 bases, the J end by 10 bases, with 9 bases between. The CDR3 sequence: CASSGTEQFF. CDR3 sequence (DNA): TGTGCCAGCTCCGGGACAGAGCAGTTCTTC.

This chain connects TRBV6-5 to TRBJ2-5; 10 bases agree with TRBD2. This CDR3 comprises 17 residues. The germline V gene encodes CDR1 MNHEY and CDR2 SVGAGI. V lost 2 bases, J lost 4 bases, and 10 bases stayed unmatched. The CDR3 region has the DNA TGTGCCAGCAGTTACCGAGAAAGCGGGAGGGCCGGAGAGACCCAGTACTTC. Encoded protein: CASSYRESGRAGETQYF.

Regarding this clonotype: One junction end does not reproduce the germline sequence, and a read error may be involved. The chain employs TRBV29-1 and TRBJ1-2; D is uncertain. CDR3 size: 11 residues. The V gene's germline CDR1 is SQVTM and CDR2 ANQGSEA. The CDR3 DNA is TGCGGCGTTGTCGGGGTCTGGGGCTACACCTTC. Its protein is CGVVGVWGYTF.

The rearrangement uses TRBV6-5 and TRBJ1-1, with D uncertain. With 2 bases removed from V and 1 base from J, the gap between germline ends came to 5 bases. The CDR3 is 13 amino acids. Germline loops: CDR1 MNHEY, CDR2 SVGAGI. The CDR3 sequence: CASSYGWNTEAFF. The CDR3 coding sequence is TGTGCCAGCAGTTACGGCTGGAACACTGAAGCTTTCTTT.

V gene TRBV10-3 combines with J gene TRBJ2-7; 8 bases align to TRBD1. The V segment lost 4 bases and the J segment 3 bases; nucleotides outside the gene matches: 5. The germline CDR1 and CDR2 sequences are ENHRY and SYGVKD. The CDR3 has 14 residues. This chain's CDR3 is CAISGRDRIYEQYF. In DNA, the CDR3 is TGTGCCATCAGTGGGAGGGACAGGATCTACGAGCAGTACTTC.

This sequence joins TRBV15 and TRBJ2-1, with TRBD2 matching over 10 bases. Germline CDR1 is LNHNV and CDR2 is YYDKDF (reference sequence). The CDR3 loop spans 15 amino acids. With 1 base clipped from V and 4 bases from J, the junction kept 1 base outside the gene matches. CDR3 nucleotides: TGTGCCACCAGCAGAGTAGCGGGGGGATACAATGAGCAGTTCTTC. Translating it yields CATSRVAGGYNEQFF. Full variable domain (remainder filled in from reference TRBV15 and TRBJ2-1): DAMVIQNPRYQVTQFGKPVTLSCSQTLNHNVMYWYQQKSSQAPKLLFHYYDKDFNNEADTPDNFQSRRPNTSFCFLDIRSPGLGDTAMYLCATSRVAGGYNEQFFGPGTRLTVL.